Below, 16 T cell receptor beta chains from the same sample are listed, as sequenced in a study of T cell responses to AZD1222 COVID-19 vaccine. Sequencing was performed with immunoSEQ multiplex PCR; in TCRdb, only in-frame clones are kept and a portion is missing. The sample holds some 120,000 clones; 80% to 90% are singletons and the top ten take 3% to 4%. Specimen: peripheral blood, collected on day 0 of MenACWY control vaccination. The receptors come from an adult in good health.

In nucleotides, the CDR3 is TGCAGCGTGACCCTCAATGGACAATACAATGAGCAGTTCTTC. This sequence encodes CSVTLNGQYNEQFF. The V call is TRBV29-1, the J call TRBJ2-1; D is possibly TRBD1 (5 bases). The CDR3 is 14 amino acids. Germline-derived CDR1 and CDR2 are SQVTM and ANQGSEA. The V end was cut by 6 bases, the J end by 4 bases, with 16 bases between.

V is TRBV28 and J is TRBJ2-3; TRBD1 or TRBD2 may be the D gene (6 bases each). The CDR3 is made up of 15 amino acids. Germline CDR1 and CDR2: MDHEN and SYDVKM. V lost 2 bases and J 0 bases, leaving 9 bases between the germline ends. The CDR3 is CASSLGGGSTDTQYF. The CDR3 DNA reads as TGTGCCAGCAGTTTAGGAGGGGGGAGCACAGATACGCAGTATTTT.

V and J are TRBV19 and TRBJ2-7; TRBD1 is a possible D gene (6 bases). CDR3 length equals 13 residues. Trimming took off 3 bases at V and 6 bases at J, with 12 bases between the two ends. The germline gives CDR1 LNHDA, CDR2 SQIVND (reference sequence). The CDR3 is CASSIRVGGEQYF. Here the CDR3 DNA reads TGTGCCAGTAGTATCCGGGTAGGGGGCGAGCAGTACTTC.

A remark on this clone: The same CDR3 is also encoded by other DNA sequences in this sample. The chain links TRBV25-1 to TRBJ1-1; 8 bases are shared with TRBD1. J gave up 4 bases and V 4 bases, and 5 bases lay outside the gene matches. This CDR3 is built from 14 residues. Germline V CDR1 and CDR2: MGHDK, SYGVNS. The CDR3 coding sequence is TGTGCCAGCAGTGGCCAGGGGGCGGGCACTGAAGCTTTCTTT. Amino acid sequence: CASSGQGAGTEAFF.

The gene calls are TRBV7-9 and TRBJ1-1; 7 positions match TRBD1. V dropped 6 bases and J dropped 0; count of bases not matched to a gene: 10. Germline V lookup: CDR1 SEHNR, CDR2 FQNEAQ (reference sequence). The CDR3 is made up of 16 amino acids. This CDR3 is CASRKRGDRLNTEAFF. The CDR3 DNA is TGTGCCAGCAGGAAGAGGGGGGACAGACTGAACACTGAAGCTTTCTTT.

The chain employs TRBV11-2 and TRBJ1-1; 7 bases are shared with TRBD1. From germline, CDR1 is SGHAT and CDR2 FQNNGV. Germline trimming cut 4 bases from V and 3 bases from J; bases unmatched to any gene: 8. This CDR3 has 15 amino acids. CDR3 in amino acids: CASSSNRGPDTEAFF. CDR3 nucleotides: TGTGCCAGCAGCTCTAACAGGGGTCCAGACACTGAAGCTTTCTTT.

The rearrangement links TRBV18 to TRBJ1-2; no definite D call. CDR3 size: 15 residues. With 3 bases removed from V and 4 bases from J, the gap between germline ends came to 15 bases. Germline CDR1 is KGHSH and CDR2 is LQKENI. CDR3 protein: CASSPYLQMGYGYTF. The CDR3 coding sequence is TGTGCCAGCTCACCTTACCTTCAAATGGGCTATGGCTACACCTTC.

The chain employs TRBV6-5 and TRBJ1-5, with 8 positions matching TRBD1. Losses at the gene ends were 5 bases for V and 5 bases for J; bases not matched to a gene: 2. The CDR3 has 13 residues. Germline loops: CDR1 MNHEY, CDR2 SVGAGI. The CDR3 region has the DNA TGTGCCAGCAGTAAGACAGGGGATCAGCCCCAGCATTTT. It encodes CASSKTGDQPQHF.

The V call is TRBV7-2, the J call TRBJ2-7; the D is unclear. V dropped 1 base and J dropped 0 bases, with 7 bases sitting between them. The germline V gene encodes CDR1 SGHTA and CDR2 FQGNSA. The CDR3 loop spans 14 amino acids. The CDR3 region is CASSLEYSSYEQYF. CDR3 in DNA: TGTGCCAGCAGCTTAGAGTACAGCTCCTACGAGCAGTACTTC.

In its sample, this clone was seen once. The V gene is TRBV2, the J gene TRBJ1-2, with 8 bases identical to TRBD1. The CDR3 length is 14 residues. Germline V lookup: CDR1 SNHLY, CDR2 FYNNEI. The V segment lost 5 bases and the J segment 2 bases; nucleotides outside the gene matches: 4. This CDR3 reads CASSPRQGNYGYTF. The CDR3 coding sequence is TGTGCCAGCAGTCCTCGACAGGGGAACTATGGCTACACCTTC.

The chain is built from TRBV6-4 and TRBJ2-1, with a possible D match to TRBD2 (6 bases). Trimming stripped 4 bases from V and 2 bases from J, with 12 bases between. This CDR3 is 15 amino acids long. The germline gives CDR1 MRHNA, CDR2 SNTAGT. The DNA of the CDR3 is TGTGCCAGCAGTGTGGCGGCGGGGCCCTACAATGAGCAGTTCTTC. It yields the protein CASSVAAGPYNEQFF.

This chain joins TRBV18 and TRBJ1-5; 8 nucleotides align to TRBD1. This CDR3 is 13 amino acids long. CDR1 and CDR2 (germline): KGHSH, LQKENI. J lost 9 bases, V lost 8 bases, and 9 bases had no gene match. Here the CDR3 DNA reads TGTGCCAGCACACAGGGACAGGACGGGCCCCAGCATTTT. The encoded protein is CASTQGQDGPQHF.

The rearrangement uses TRBV27 and TRBJ2-4; perhaps TRBD1 as D (7 bases). This CDR3 spans 14 amino acids. The germline V gene encodes CDR1 MNHEY and CDR2 SMNVEV (reference sequence). V lost 7 bases and J lost 13, with 23 bases in between. The CDR3 spells CASTEVQGGTLQYF. The DNA for the CDR3 is TGTGCCAGCACCGAGGTCCAGGGGGGTACTCTACAGTACTTC.

The chain has TRBV6-2 or TRBV6-3 and TRBJ1-5, with D uncertain. Germline V gene data show CDR1 as MNHEY and CDR2 as SVGEGT. The CDR3 spans 15 residues. The V end was cut by 0 bases, the J end by 3 bases, with 9 bases between. CDR3 loop: CASSYSRGDNQPQHF. CDR3 coding DNA: TGTGCCAGCAGTTACTCCCGGGGAGACAATCAGCCCCAGCATTTT.

The J gene is TRBJ2-1, the V gene TRBV3-1 (or the pseudogene TRBV3-2); D not certain. Germline loops: CDR1 LGHDT, CDR2 YNNKEL (reference sequence). This CDR3 contains 13 residues. Trimming cost V 0 bases and J 9 bases, with 9 bases left between them. CDR3: CASSQDRRGEQFF. The CDR3 nucleotides read TGTGCCAGCAGCCAAGACCGGCGAGGTGAGCAGTTCTTC.

The rearrangement joins TRBV6-5 to TRBJ1-4; D gene ambiguous. The germline V gene encodes CDR1 MNHEY and CDR2 SVGAGI. Trimming took 0 bases from V and 0 from J, leaving 8 bases between them. This CDR3 spans 16 amino acids. CDR3 in amino acids: CASSYSIPATNEKLFF. CDR3 in DNA: TGTGCCAGCAGTTACTCGATTCCAGCAACTAATGAAAAACTGTTTTTT.